This passage covers 2 T cell receptor beta chains from one sample sequenced in a study of OX40 agonist ivuxolimab in advanced cancers. The method was immunoSEQ multiplex PCR; TCRdb's version includes in-frame clones alone and lacks a portion of them. The table has about 26,000 clones, roughly 80% seen once. Sample: CD4+ or CD8+ T cells sorted from blood, taken in a trial of the OX40 agonist ivuxolimab. Every receptor here comes from an adult with an advanced solid tumor such as melanoma, head and neck, liver or kidney cancer.

The chain couples TRBV30 to TRBJ1-6; no clear D. The CDR3 has 13 residues. The V gene lost 3 bases and the J gene lost 4 bases, with 7 bases spanning the gap. Germline-derived CDR1 and CDR2 are GTSNPN and SVGIG (reference sequence). The CDR3 loop reads CAWRELYNSPLHF. Written as DNA, the CDR3 is TGTGCCTGGAGAGAATTGTATAATTCACCCCTCCACTTT.

The chain couples TRBV19 to TRBJ1-6, with 8 positions matching TRBD1. From germline, CDR1 is LNHDA and CDR2 SQIVND (reference sequence). The CDR3 extends over 14 amino acids. Trimming took 3 bases from V and 10 from J; bases not matched to a gene: 5. The CDR3 here is CASSMGQESSPLHF. The CDR3 bases are TGTGCCAGTAGTATGGGACAGGAAAGCTCACCCCTCCACTTT.